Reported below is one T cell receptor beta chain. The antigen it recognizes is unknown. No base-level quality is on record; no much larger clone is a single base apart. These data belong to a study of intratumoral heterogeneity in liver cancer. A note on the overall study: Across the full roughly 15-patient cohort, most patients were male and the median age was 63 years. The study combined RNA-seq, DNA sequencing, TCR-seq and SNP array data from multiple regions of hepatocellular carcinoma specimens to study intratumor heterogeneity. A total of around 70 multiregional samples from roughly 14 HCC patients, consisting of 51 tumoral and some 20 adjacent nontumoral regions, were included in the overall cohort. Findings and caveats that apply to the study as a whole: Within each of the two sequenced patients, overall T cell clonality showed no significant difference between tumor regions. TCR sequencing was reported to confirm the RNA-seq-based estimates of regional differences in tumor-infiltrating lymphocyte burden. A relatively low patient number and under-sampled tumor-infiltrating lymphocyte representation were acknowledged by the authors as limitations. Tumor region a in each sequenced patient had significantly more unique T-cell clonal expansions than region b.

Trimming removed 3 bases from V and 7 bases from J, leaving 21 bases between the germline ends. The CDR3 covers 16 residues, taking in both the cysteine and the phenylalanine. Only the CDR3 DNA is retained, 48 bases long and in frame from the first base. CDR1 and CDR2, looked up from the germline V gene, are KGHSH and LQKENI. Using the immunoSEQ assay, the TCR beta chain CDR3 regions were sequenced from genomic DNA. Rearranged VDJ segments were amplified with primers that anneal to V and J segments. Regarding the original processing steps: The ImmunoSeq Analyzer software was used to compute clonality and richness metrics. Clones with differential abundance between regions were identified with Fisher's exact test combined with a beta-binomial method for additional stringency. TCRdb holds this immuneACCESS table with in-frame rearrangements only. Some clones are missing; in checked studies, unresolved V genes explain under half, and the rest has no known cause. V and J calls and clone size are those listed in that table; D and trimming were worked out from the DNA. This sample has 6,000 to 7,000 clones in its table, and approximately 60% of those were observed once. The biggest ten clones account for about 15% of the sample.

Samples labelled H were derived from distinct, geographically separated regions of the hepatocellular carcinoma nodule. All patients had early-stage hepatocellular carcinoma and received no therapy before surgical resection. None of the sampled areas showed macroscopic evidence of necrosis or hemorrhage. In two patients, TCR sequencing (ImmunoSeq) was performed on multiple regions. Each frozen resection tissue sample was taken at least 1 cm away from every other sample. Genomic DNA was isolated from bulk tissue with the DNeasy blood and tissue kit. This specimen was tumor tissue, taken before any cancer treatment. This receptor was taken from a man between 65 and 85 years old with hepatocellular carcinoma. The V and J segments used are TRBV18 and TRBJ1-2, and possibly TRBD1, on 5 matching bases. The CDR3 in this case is CASSPNPGPEWGGYTF. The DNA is TGTGCCAGCTCACCCAATCCGGGACCCGAGTGGGGTGGCTACACCTTC. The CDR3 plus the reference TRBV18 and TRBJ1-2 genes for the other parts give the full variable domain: NAGVMQNPRHLVRRRGQEARLRCSPMKGHSHVYWYRQLPEEGLKFMVYLQKENIIDESGMPKERFSAEFPKEGPSILRIQQVVRGDSAAYFCASSPNPGPEWGGYTFGSGTRLTVV.